A single sample gave rise to the 30 T cell receptor beta chains below, sequenced in a study of blood T cell repertoires in COVID-19. Using immunoSEQ multiplex PCR, the repertoire was profiled, and TCRdb retains in-frame clones only, with some absent. The top ten hold 28% of the sample, which has approximately 150,000 clones, 88% seen once. The source material was peripheral blood. The receptor source for this set is a human donor in a cohort sampled during active COVID-19.

The rearrangement links TRBV10-2 to TRBJ2-7; 8 positions agree with TRBD2. Germline V lookup: CDR1 WSHSY, CDR2 SAAADI. The trim removed 9 bases at V and 3 bases at J, leaving 4 bases unmatched. This CDR3 is 12 amino acids long. The CDR3 spells CARPSGRYEQYF. The CDR3 DNA reads TGCGCCAGACCTAGCGGGCGCTACGAGCAGTACTTC.

The V and J genes are TRBV11-2 and TRBJ2-1; TRBD2 might be the D (7 bases). Trimming cost V 6 bases and J 9 bases, with 15 bases left between them. The germline V gene has CDR1 SGHAT and CDR2 FQNNGV. CDR3 length equals 13 residues. Here the CDR3 reads CASRASGGPEQFF. The CDR3 bases are TGTGCCAGCAGAGCGTCCGGGGGGCCTGAGCAGTTCTTC. The full variable domain, its missing parts supplied by reference TRBV11-2 and TRBJ2-1, is EAGVAQSPRYKIIEKRQSVAFWCNPISGHATLYWYQQILGQGPKLLIQFQNNGVVDDSQLPKDRFSAERLKGVDSTLKIQPAKLEDSAVYLCASRASGGPEQFFGPGTRLTVL.

V usage is TRBV19 and J usage is TRBJ1-5; 8 bases match TRBD1. Germline values: CDR1 LNHDA, CDR2 SQIVND (reference sequence). CDR3 length: 15 residues. Trimming took 3 bases from V and 6 from J; bases not matched to a gene: 7. The CDR3 sequence: CASSIFGQGGQPQHF. Here the CDR3 DNA reads TGTGCCAGTAGTATCTTCGGACAGGGAGGTCAGCCCCAGCATTTT. The full variable domain, with the rest looked up from reference TRBV19 and TRBJ1-5, is DGGITQSPKYLFRKEGQNVTLSCEQNLNHDAMYWYRQDPGQGLRLIYYSQIVNDFQKGDIAEGYSVSREKKESFPLTVTSAQKNPTAFYLCASSIFGQGGQPQHFGDGTRLSIL.

This sequence joins TRBV6-4 and TRBJ2-7; D gene unclear. The CDR3 has 13 residues. V was shortened by 9 bases and J by 2 bases, with 14 bases between the two germline ends. Per germline, CDR1 MRHNA and CDR2 SNTAGT. The CDR3 coding sequence is TGTGCCAGGGGCGTTCCTTTTCCCTACGAGCAGTACTTC. It specifies CARGVPFPYEQYF.

This sequence joins TRBV20-1 and TRBJ1-1, with a tentative D call TRBD1 (5 bases). V lost 6 bases, J lost 2 bases, and 7 bases lay in between. There are 11 residues in the CDR3. From germline, CDR1 is DFQATT and CDR2 SNEGSKA (reference sequence). Here the CDR3 DNA reads TGCAGTGCCAGGGTTAACACTGAAGCTTTCTTT. Protein product: CSARVNTEAFF.

The gene calls are TRBV30 and TRBJ1-2; weak D call: TRBD1 (5 bases). This CDR3 is built from 13 residues. The V gene's germline CDR1 is GTSNPN and CDR2 SVGIG (reference sequence). With 4 bases removed from V and 0 bases from J, the gap between germline ends came to 9 bases. This chain's CDR3 is CAWIGGPNYGYTF. CDR3 nucleotides: TGTGCCTGGATCGGGGGTCCTAACTATGGCTACACCTTC.

This chain connects TRBV11-2 to TRBJ2-7, with no clear D. The germline gives CDR1 SGHAT, CDR2 FQNNGV. Trimming took off 1 base at V and 12 bases at J, with 10 bases between the two ends. The CDR3 has 11 amino acids. CDR3 amino acids: CASSLGGDWYF. The CDR3 coding sequence is TGTGCCAGCAGCTTAGGCGGTGACTGGTACTTC. The whole variable domain, filled in from reference TRBV11-2 and TRBJ2-7, reads EAGVAQSPRYKIIEKRQSVAFWCNPISGHATLYWYQQILGQGPKLLIQFQNNGVVDDSQLPKDRFSAERLKGVDSTLKIQPAKLEDSAVYLCASSLGGDWYFGPGTRLTVT.

V and J are TRBV7-3 and TRBJ2-5; TRBD1 agrees at 8 bases. Germline V gene lookup returns CDR1 SGHTA and CDR2 FQGTGA. V shed 4 bases and J 4 bases; nucleotides not matched to a gene: 8. This CDR3 is 15 amino acids long. CDR3 in DNA: TGTGCCAGCAGCTGGGGGACAGGCCGCGGAGAGACCCAGTACTTC. Its translation: CASSWGTGRGETQYF.

CDR3 protein: CATSRDSLGTSYEQYF. In DNA form, the CDR3 reads TGTGCCACCAGCCGGGACAGCCTGGGGACCTCCTACGAGCAGTACTTC. The V and J genes are TRBV15 and TRBJ2-7; TRBD1 agrees at 7 bases. Germline V gives CDR1 LNHNV, CDR2 YYDKDF (reference sequence). V lost 5 bases and J lost 0; bases outside the gene matches: 10. The length of the CDR3 is 16 residues.

V and J are TRBV6-6 and TRBJ2-1; 10 bases are a match to TRBD2. The CDR3 contains 15 residues. Trimming at V came to 2 bases and at J to 5 bases, leaving 3 bases not matched to a gene. Germline CDR1 reads MNHNY; CDR2 reads SVGAGI (reference sequence). CDR3 residues: CASSYGLAANNEQFF. The CDR3, as DNA: TGTGCCAGCAGTTACGGACTAGCGGCTAACAATGAGCAGTTCTTC.

This chain uses TRBV3-1 (or the pseudogene TRBV3-2) with TRBJ1-3, with D perhaps TRBD1 (6 bases). CDR1 is LGHDT, CDR2 YNNKEL, per germline (reference sequence). The CDR3 sequence is 15 residues long. V dropped 4 bases and J dropped 0 bases, with 10 bases sitting between them. Here the CDR3 reads CASSPTGSSGNTIYF. CDR3 in DNA: TGTGCCAGCAGCCCAACAGGGAGCTCTGGAAACACCATATATTTT.

This clone appeared a single time. J is TRBJ2-2 and V is TRBV6-6; D call uncertain. The ends were cut back, 2 bases at V and 3 bases at J, with 13 bases in the middle. Germline assignment: CDR1 MNHNY and CDR2 SVGAGI (reference sequence). The CDR3 loop spans 16 amino acids. The CDR3 here is CASSYVSHKYTGELFF. The CDR3 DNA is TGTGCCAGCAGTTACGTGTCCCACAAATACACCGGGGAGCTGTTTTTT.

The chain recombines TRBV11-3 with TRBJ2-1, with 12 bases lining up with TRBD2. Germline V gene data show CDR1 as SGHNT and CDR2 as YENEEA. V was pared by 5 bases and J by 8 bases, with 10 bases of the junction left unmatched. There are 16 residues in the CDR3. This CDR3 is CASSTGLAGLRDEQFF. CDR3 DNA sequence: TGTGCCAGCAGCACGGGACTAGCGGGCCTTCGCGATGAGCAGTTCTTC.

In nucleotides, the CDR3 is TGTGCCAGTACAGCCACAGGGGTGGAGACCCAGTACTTC. Encoded protein: CASTATGVETQYF. The chain joins TRBV19 to TRBJ2-5; 7 bases match TRBD1. The V segment lost 7 bases and the J segment 5 bases; nucleotides outside the gene matches: 7. The CDR3 is 13 residues long. The germline gives CDR1 LNHDA, CDR2 SQIVND (reference sequence).

The J gene is TRBJ2-2, the V gene TRBV19; D possibly corresponds to TRBD1 (5 bases). The V gene lost 7 bases and the J gene lost 3 bases, with 12 bases spanning the gap. Germline V CDR1 and CDR2: LNHDA, SQIVND (reference sequence). The CDR3 consists of 14 residues. CDR3 region: CASKGPRHTGELFF. In nucleotides, the CDR3 is TGTGCCAGTAAGGGGCCTCGGCACACCGGGGAGCTGTTTTTT.

This clone has a single count. V gene TRBV7-9 combines with J gene TRBJ1-2; a weak D match, TRBD1 (5 bases). CDR3 size: 12 residues. Between the trimmed V and J ends, which lost 5 bases and 5 bases, there was a span of 9 bases. Germline CDR1 is SEHNR and CDR2 is FQNEAQ (reference sequence). The CDR3 bases are TGTGCCAGCAGCCTTGGACATTATGGCTACACCTTC. This encodes CASSLGHYGYTF.

The chain's CDR3 is CASSFQTGTGSNYGYTF. The CDR3 DNA reads TGCGCCAGCAGCTTCCAGACCGGGACAGGGTCTAACTATGGCTACACCTTC. The chain is built from TRBV5-1 and TRBJ1-2; 9 bases agree with TRBD1. The CDR3 is 17 residues long. Germline CDR1 is SGHRS and CDR2 is YFSETQ. V was pared by 2 bases and J by 0 bases, with 8 bases of the junction left unmatched. Together with reference TRBV5-1 and TRBJ1-2, the CDR3 gives the full variable domain: KAGVTQTPRYLIKTRGQQVTLSCSPISGHRSVSWYQQTPGQGLQFLFEYFSETQRNKGNFPGRFSGRQFSNSRSEMNVSTLELGDSALYLCASSFQTGTGSNYGYTFGSGTRLTVV.

Of note for this clone: In the same sample, other DNA sequences code for this CDR3. CDR3 sequence (DNA): TGTGCCAGCTCATACGCTAGCGACTCTTACGAGCAGTACTTC. It encodes CASSYASDSYEQYF. The V gene is TRBV18, the J gene TRBJ2-7; TRBD2 might be the D (6 bases). Germline V lookup: CDR1 KGHSH, CDR2 LQKENI. With 5 bases removed from V and 4 bases from J, the gap between germline ends came to 15 bases. This CDR3 is 14 amino acids long. Filled out from reference TRBV18 and TRBJ2-7, the complete variable domain reads NAGVMQNPRHLVRRRGQEARLRCSPMKGHSHVYWYRQLPEEGLKFMVYLQKENIIDESGMPKERFSAEFPKEGPSILRIQQVVRGDSAAYFCASSYASDSYEQYFGPGTRLTVT.

J is TRBJ2-1 and V is TRBV7-2, with 7 bases identical to TRBD2. The CDR3 totals 15 residues. Germline trimming cut 0 bases from V and 2 bases from J; bases unmatched to any gene: 1. The germline V gene encodes CDR1 SGHTA and CDR2 FQGNSA. CDR3 nucleotide sequence: TGTGCCAGCAGCTTAGCAGCGGGGACCTACAATGAGCAGTTCTTC. The encoded protein is CASSLAAGTYNEQFF. The entire variable domain, with the rest obtained from reference TRBV7-2 and TRBJ2-1, is as follows: GAGVSQSPSNKVTEKGKDVELRCDPISGHTALYWYRQSLGQGLEFLIYFQGNSAPDKSGLPSDRFSAERTGGSVSTLTIQRTQQEDSAVYLCASSLAAGTYNEQFFGPGTRLTVL.

V usage is TRBV7-9 and J usage is TRBJ2-1; 10 bases are a match to TRBD1. CDR1 is SEHNR and CDR2 is FQNEAQ in the germline V gene (reference sequence). CDR3 length equals 15 residues. With V trimmed by 5 bases and J by 7 bases, 8 bases remained unmatched. The CDR3 DNA reads TGTGCCAGCAGCGCCGGGACAGGGGTTGGGAATGAGCAGTTCTTC. It is translated as CASSAGTGVGNEQFF.

This chain joins TRBV5-1 and TRBJ1-2, with 12 nucleotides matching TRBD1. The CDR3 is 17 amino acids. V was clipped by 3 bases and J by 0 bases; unmatched bases: 6. Germline V CDR1 and CDR2: SGHRS, YFSETQ. DNA for the CDR3: TGCGCCAGCAGCTCGGGACAGGGGGCGAGGGCTAACTATGGCTACACCTTC. Translation: CASSSGQGARANYGYTF.

The rearrangement uses TRBV10-1 and TRBJ1-1, with TRBD1 identical over 9 bases. Per germline, CDR1 WNHNN and CDR2 SYGVQD (reference sequence). This CDR3 is 15 amino acids long. Trimming at V came to 4 bases and at J to 3 bases, leaving 6 bases not matched to a gene. CDR3 nucleotides: TGCGCCAGCAGTGTTCGGCGGACAGGGGACACTGAAGCTTTCTTT. Amino acids: CASSVRRTGDTEAFF.

V is TRBV2 and J is TRBJ2-1; perhaps TRBD1 as D (5 bases). Germline CDR1 reads SNHLY; CDR2 reads FYNNEI. This CDR3 region has 14 residues. Trimming left V 6 bases short and J 5 bases short, with 14 bases between. For the CDR3, the DNA is TGTGCCAGCAGATGGAAAAGGGGTAACAATGAGCAGTTCTTC. Translated, it gives CASRWKRGNNEQFF.

The chain combines TRBV5-1 with TRBJ2-5, with D tentatively TRBD2 (7 bases). Germline CDR1 SGHRS, CDR2 YFSETQ. The CDR3 totals 15 residues. V gave up 1 base and J gave up 1 base, with 11 bases separating them. This CDR3 reads CASSLMGGPQETQYF. The CDR3 DNA sequence: TGCGCCAGCAGCTTGATGGGGGGGCCCCAAGAGACCCAGTACTTC.

This clone has only a few counts. The V gene is TRBV11-1, the J gene TRBJ2-1; TRBD2 matches 7 bases. V was clipped by 6 bases and J by 0 bases; unmatched bases: 8. The length of the CDR3 is 16 residues. The germline V gene encodes CDR1 SGHAT and CDR2 FQDESV (reference sequence). The CDR3 sequence is CASSPQRGGSYNEQFF. In nucleotides, the CDR3 is TGTGCCAGCAGTCCCCAGCGGGGAGGCTCCTACAATGAGCAGTTCTTC.

The chain joins TRBV12-3 or TRBV12-4 to TRBJ2-5, with 7 bases lining up with TRBD2. This CDR3 comprises 13 residues. V gave up 4 bases and J gave up 5 bases; unmatched junction bases: 4. The DNA for the CDR3 is TGTGCCAGCAGTTGGAGGGAGGGGGAGACCCAGTACTTC. This translates into CASSWREGETQYF.

V usage is TRBV18 and J usage is TRBJ2-7; no firm D call. CDR3 length equals 14 residues. Trimming pared 2 bases from V and 3 bases from J, leaving 11 bases between. Looked up from germline, CDR1 is KGHSH and CDR2 is LQKENI. The CDR3 bases are TGTGCCAGCTCACCAAGTGTGGGCGTCTACGAGCAGTACTTC. Translated: CASSPSVGVYEQYF.

This sequence joins TRBV7-9 and TRBJ1-6; tentatively, D is TRBD1 (5 bases). CDR1 and CDR2 from the germline V gene are SEHNR and FQNEAQ (reference sequence). CDR3 length equals 13 residues. V was shortened by 2 bases and J by 12 bases, with 11 bases between the two germline ends. CDR3 coding DNA: TGTGCCAGCAGCTTACCCCAGGGAGGACCCCTCCACTTT. Its protein is CASSLPQGGPLHF.

This chain connects TRBV9 to TRBJ2-2; D may be TRBD1 (6 bases). The CDR3 is made up of 16 amino acids. V lost 2 bases and J lost 5, with 16 bases in between. The germline CDR1 and CDR2 sequences are SGDLS and YYNGEE. Written as DNA, the CDR3 is TGTGCCAGCAGCGTGGTCCCGGGACAAGAGACCGGGGAGCTGTTTTTT. Its translation is CASSVVPGQETGELFF.

As concerns this clone: This specimen includes other DNA sequences encoding the same CDR3. J is TRBJ1-6 and V is TRBV2, with TRBD1 matching 8 bases. Germline-derived CDR1 and CDR2 are SNHLY and FYNNEI. Trimming removed 9 bases from V and 6 bases from J; junction bases left unmatched: 4. This CDR3 contains 13 residues. The CDR3 DNA reads as TGTGCCAGTCTAGGACAGGGTAATTCACCCCTCCACTTT. It codes for CASLGQGNSPLHF.